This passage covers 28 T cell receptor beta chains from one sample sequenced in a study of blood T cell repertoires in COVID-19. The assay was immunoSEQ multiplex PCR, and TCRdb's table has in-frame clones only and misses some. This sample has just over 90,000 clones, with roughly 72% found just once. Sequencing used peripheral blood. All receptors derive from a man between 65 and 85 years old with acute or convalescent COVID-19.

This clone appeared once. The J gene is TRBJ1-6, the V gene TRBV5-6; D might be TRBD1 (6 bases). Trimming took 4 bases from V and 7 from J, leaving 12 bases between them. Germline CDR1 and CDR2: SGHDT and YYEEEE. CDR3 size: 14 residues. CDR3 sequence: CASSRQAWNSPLHF. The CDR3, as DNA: TGTGCCAGCAGCCGACAGGCATGGAATTCACCCCTCCACTTT. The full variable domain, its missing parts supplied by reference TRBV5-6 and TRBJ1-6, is DAGVTQSPTHLIKTRGQQVTLRCSPKSGHDTVSWYQQALGQGPQFIFQYYEEEERQRGNFPDRFSGHQFPNYSSELNVNALLLGDSALYLCASSRQAWNSPLHFGNGTRLTVT.

For the CDR3, the DNA is TGTGCCAGCAACCCGGACATGTTTAGCAATCAGCCCCAGCATTTT. Amino acid sequence: CASNPDMFSNQPQHF. The rearrangement links TRBV7-8 to TRBJ1-5; D possibly corresponds to TRBD1 (5 bases). The V and J ends lost 7 bases and 0 bases respectively, with 13 bases between them. Germline assignment: CDR1 SGHVS and CDR2 FQNEAQ. The CDR3 is 15 amino acids. Full variable domain (rest looked up from reference TRBV7-8 and TRBJ1-5): GAGVSQSPRYKVAKRGQDVALRCDPISGHVSLFWYQQALGQGPEFLTYFQNEAQLDKSGLPSDRFFAERPEGSVSTLKIQRTQQEDSAVYLCASNPDMFSNQPQHFGDGTRLSIL.

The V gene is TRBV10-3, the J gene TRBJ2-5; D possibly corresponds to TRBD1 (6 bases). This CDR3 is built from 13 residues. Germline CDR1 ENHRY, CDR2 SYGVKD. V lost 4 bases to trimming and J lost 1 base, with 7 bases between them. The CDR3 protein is CAISGDTQETQYF. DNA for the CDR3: TGTGCCATCAGTGGGGACACCCAAGAGACCCAGTACTTC.

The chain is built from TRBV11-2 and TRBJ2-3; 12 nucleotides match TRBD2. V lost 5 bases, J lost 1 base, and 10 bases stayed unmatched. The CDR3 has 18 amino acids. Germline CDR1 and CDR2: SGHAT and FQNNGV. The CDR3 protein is CASSTPSGRALGTDTQYF. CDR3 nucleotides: TGTGCCAGCAGCACTCCTAGCGGGAGGGCCCTGGGCACAGATACGCAGTATTTT.

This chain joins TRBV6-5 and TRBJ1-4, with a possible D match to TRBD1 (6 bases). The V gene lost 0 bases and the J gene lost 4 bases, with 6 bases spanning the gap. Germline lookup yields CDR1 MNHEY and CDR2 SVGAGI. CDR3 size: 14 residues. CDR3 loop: CASSYSRGNEKLFF. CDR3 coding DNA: TGTGCCAGCAGTTACTCCAGGGGTAATGAAAAACTGTTTTTT.

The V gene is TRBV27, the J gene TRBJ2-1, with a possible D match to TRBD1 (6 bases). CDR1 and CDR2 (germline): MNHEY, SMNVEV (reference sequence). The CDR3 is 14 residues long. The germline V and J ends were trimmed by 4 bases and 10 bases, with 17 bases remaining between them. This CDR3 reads CASSYGQRVLEQFF. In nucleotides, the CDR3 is TGTGCCAGCAGTTACGGACAGAGGGTGTTGGAGCAGTTCTTC.

Here the CDR3 DNA reads TGTGCCAGCAGTCCAGGGACTTGGCGGTTCGGGGGCTACACCTTC. Translating it yields CASSPGTWRFGGYTF. The chain has TRBV28 and TRBJ1-2, with D perhaps matching TRBD1 (5 bases). Deletions cut 5 bases from V and 8 bases from J, with 21 bases between. Germline V gene data show CDR1 as MDHEN and CDR2 as SYDVKM. This CDR3 has 15 amino acids.

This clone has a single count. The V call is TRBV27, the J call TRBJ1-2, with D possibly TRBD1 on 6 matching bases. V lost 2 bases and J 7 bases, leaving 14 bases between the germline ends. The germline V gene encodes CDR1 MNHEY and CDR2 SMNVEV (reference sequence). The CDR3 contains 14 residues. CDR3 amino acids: CASSLNSGASGYTF. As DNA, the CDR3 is TGTGCCAGCAGTTTAAACTCAGGGGCGAGTGGCTACACCTTC.

The CDR3 is CASSSQGSSYNEQFF. The CDR3 DNA is TGTGCCAGCAGTTCCCAGGGGAGCTCCTACAATGAGCAGTTCTTC. The chain uses TRBV27 and TRBJ2-1; possibly TRBD1 for D (6 bases). Germline-derived CDR1 and CDR2 are MNHEY and SMNVEV (reference sequence). The CDR3 runs 15 residues. V shed 4 bases and J shed 0 bases, with 10 bases lying between them.

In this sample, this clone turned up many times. CDR3 sequence (DNA): TGTGCCAGCAGTTTGTGGGACAGGGTAAACACTGAAGCTTTCTTT. Its protein product is CASSLWDRVNTEAFF. V gene TRBV28 combines with J gene TRBJ1-1; 9 bases fit TRBD1. The trim removed 3 bases at V and 2 bases at J, leaving 4 bases unmatched. The CDR3 extends over 15 amino acids. Germline V CDR1 and CDR2: MDHEN, SYDVKM.

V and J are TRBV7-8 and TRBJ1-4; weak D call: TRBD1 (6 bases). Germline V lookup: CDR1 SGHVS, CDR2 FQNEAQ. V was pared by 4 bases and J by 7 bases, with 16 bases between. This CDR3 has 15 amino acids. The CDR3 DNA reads TGTGCCAGCAGCTCCAATTGGGGGGGCGGTGAAAAACTGTTTTTT. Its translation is CASSSNWGGGEKLFF. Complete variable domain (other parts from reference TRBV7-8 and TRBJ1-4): GAGVSQSPRYKVAKRGQDVALRCDPISGHVSLFWYQQALGQGPEFLTYFQNEAQLDKSGLPSDRFFAERPEGSVSTLKIQRTQQEDSAVYLCASSSNWGGGEKLFFGSGTQLSVL.

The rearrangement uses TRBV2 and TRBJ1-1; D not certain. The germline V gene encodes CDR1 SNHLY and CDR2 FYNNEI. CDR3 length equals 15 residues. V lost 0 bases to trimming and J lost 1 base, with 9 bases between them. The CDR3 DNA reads TGTGCCAGCAGTGAAGCCCCCTACAGGAACACTGAAGCTTTCTTT. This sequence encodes CASSEAPYRNTEAFF.

The CDR3: CASSGETGANVLTF. The CDR3 coding sequence is TGTGCCAGCAGTGGCGAGACTGGGGCCAACGTCCTGACTTTC. The chain links TRBV2 to TRBJ2-6; no definite D call. Per germline, CDR1 SNHLY and CDR2 FYNNEI. The CDR3 length is 14 residues. V lost 4 bases to trimming and J lost 2 bases, with 6 bases between them.

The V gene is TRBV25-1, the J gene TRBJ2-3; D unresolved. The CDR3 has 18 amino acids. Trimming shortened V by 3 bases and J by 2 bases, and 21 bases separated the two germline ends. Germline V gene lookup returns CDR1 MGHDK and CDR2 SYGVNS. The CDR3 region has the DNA TGTGCCAGCAGTGACTCCTCGGAGATGTTATACCTCACAGATACGCAGTATTTT. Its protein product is CASSDSSEMLYLTDTQYF.

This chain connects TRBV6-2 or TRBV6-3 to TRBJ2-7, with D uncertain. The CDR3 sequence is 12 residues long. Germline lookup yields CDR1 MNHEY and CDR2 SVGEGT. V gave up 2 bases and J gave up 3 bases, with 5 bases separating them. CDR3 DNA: TGTGCCAGCAGTTACACGGTCTACGAGCAGTACTTC. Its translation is CASSYTVYEQYF.

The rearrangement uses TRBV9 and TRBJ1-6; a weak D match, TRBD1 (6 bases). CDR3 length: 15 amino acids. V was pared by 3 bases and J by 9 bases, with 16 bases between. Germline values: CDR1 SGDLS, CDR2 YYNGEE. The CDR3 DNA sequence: TGTGCCAGCAGCGAAGGGGCAGGGGAGGGTTCACCCCTCCACTTT. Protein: CASSEGAGEGSPLHF.

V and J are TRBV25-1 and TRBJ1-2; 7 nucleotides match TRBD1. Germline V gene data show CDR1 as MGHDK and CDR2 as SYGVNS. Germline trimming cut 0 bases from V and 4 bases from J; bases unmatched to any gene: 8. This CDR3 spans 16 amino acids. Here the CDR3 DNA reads TGTGCCAGCAGTGAATATCGAGGGGGCCCCACCTATGGCTACACCTTC. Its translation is CASSEYRGGPTYGYTF.

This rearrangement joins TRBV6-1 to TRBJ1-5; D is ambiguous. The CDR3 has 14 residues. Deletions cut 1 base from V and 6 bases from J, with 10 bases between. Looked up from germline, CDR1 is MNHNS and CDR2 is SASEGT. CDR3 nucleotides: TGTGCCAGCAGTGAAGGCCCTAGATTTCAGCCCCAGCATTTT. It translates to CASSEGPRFQPQHF.

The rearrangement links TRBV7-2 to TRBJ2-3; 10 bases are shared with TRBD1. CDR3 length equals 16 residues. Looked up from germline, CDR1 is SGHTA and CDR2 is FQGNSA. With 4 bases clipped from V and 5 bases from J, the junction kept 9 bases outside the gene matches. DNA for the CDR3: TGTGCCAGCAGCTCAAGCCCGGGACAGGGGATAGATACGCAGTATTTT. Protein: CASSSSPGQGIDTQYF. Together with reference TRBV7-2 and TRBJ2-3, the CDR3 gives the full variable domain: GAGVSQSPSNKVTEKGKDVELRCDPISGHTALYWYRQSLGQGLEFLIYFQGNSAPDKSGLPSDRFSAERTGGSVSTLTIQRTQQEDSAVYLCASSSSPGQGIDTQYFGPGTRLTVL.

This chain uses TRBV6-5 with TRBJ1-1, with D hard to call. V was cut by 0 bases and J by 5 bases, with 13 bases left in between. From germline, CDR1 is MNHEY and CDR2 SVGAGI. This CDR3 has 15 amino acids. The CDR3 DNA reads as TGTGCCAGCAGTTACTCGGGTCTGCGAGGGACTGAAGCTTTCTTT. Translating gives CASSYSGLRGTEAFF.

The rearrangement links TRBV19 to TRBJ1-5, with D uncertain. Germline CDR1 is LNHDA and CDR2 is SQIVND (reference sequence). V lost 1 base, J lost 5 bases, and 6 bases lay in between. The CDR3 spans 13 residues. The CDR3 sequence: CASSIGRHQPQHF. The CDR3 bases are TGTGCCAGTAGTATAGGCAGGCATCAGCCCCAGCATTTT.

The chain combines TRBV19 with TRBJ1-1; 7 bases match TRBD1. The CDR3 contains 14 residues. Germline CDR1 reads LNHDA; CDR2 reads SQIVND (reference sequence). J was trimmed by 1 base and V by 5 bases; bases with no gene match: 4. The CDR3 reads CASSHTGANTEAFF. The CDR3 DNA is TGTGCCAGTAGTCATACAGGGGCGAACACTGAAGCTTTCTTT.

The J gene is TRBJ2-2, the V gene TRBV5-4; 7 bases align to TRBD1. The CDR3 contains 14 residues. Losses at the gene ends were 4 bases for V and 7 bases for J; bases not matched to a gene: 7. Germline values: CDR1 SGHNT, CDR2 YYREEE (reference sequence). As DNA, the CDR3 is TGTGCCAGCAGCCCCGGACAGGTCGGCGGGGAGCTGTTTTTT. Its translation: CASSPGQVGGELFF.

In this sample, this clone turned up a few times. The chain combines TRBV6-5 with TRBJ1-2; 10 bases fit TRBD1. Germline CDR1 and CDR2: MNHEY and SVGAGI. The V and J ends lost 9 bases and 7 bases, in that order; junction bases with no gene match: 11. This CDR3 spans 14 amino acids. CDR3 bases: TGTGCCAGTGGCCGTGGGACAGGGGTCCTTGGCTACACCTTC. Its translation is CASGRGTGVLGYTF.

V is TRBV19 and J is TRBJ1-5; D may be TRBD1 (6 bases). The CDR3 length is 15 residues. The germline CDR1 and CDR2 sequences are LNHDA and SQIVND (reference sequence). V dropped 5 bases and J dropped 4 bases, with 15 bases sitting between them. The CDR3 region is CASSREGGVNQPQHF. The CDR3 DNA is TGTGCCAGTAGTCGGGAGGGGGGGGTGAATCAGCCCCAGCATTTT.

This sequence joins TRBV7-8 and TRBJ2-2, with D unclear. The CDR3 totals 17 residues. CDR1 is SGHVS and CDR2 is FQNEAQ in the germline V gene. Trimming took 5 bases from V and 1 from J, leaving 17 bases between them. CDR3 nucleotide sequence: TGTGCCAGCAGCCCCCCCGCGGTGGTGAAGAACACCGGGGAGCTGTTTTTT. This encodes CASSPPAVVKNTGELFF.

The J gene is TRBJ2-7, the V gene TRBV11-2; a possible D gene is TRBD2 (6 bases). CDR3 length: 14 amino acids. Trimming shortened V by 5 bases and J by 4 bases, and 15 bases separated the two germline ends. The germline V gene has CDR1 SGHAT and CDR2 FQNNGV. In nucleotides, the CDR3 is TGTGCCAGCAGCAATATTCGGGAGTCTTACGAGCAGTACTTC. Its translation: CASSNIRESYEQYF.

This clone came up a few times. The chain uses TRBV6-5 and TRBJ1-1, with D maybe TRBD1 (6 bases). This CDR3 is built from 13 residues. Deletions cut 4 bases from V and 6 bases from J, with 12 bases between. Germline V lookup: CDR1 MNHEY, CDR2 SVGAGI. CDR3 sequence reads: CASSSRDTSEAFF. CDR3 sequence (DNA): TGTGCCAGCAGTTCCCGGGACACCTCTGAAGCTTTCTTT.